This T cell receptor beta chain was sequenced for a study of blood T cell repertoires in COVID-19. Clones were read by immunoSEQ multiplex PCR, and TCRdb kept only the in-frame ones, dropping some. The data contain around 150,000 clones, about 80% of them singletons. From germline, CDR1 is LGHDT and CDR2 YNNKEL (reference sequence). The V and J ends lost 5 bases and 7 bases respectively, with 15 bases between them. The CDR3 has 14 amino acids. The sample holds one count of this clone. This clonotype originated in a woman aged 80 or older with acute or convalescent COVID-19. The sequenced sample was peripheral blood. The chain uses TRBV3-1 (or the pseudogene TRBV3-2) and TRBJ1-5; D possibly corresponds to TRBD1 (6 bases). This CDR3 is CASSAQQGDQPQHF. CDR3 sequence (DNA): TGTGCCAGCAGCGCGCAACAGGGTGACCAGCCCCAGCATTTT.